A selection of T cell receptor beta chains follows, all from one sample in a study of blood T cell repertoires in COVID-19. Measured with immunoSEQ multiplex PCR; TCRdb has only the in-frame clones, and not every one. The sample consists of a few hundred thousand clones, roughly 77% of them appearing once. The specimen was peripheral blood. The receptors were gathered from a human donor with acute or convalescent COVID-19. The donor label of this sample is uncertain. CDR3s include the opening cysteine and the closing phenylalanine or tryptophan. The D gene is left open where the match is weak. Clone size is not always given. Where it is, it says once, few, many or a class for expanded clones.

J	D	size	V	CDR3	DNA
TRBJ2-7	.	once	TRBV5-1	CASSLAGKTYEQYF	TGCGCCAGCAGCTTGGCGGGGAAGACCTACGAGCAGTACTTC
TRBJ2-1	.	few	TRBV19	CASSPRVGPQGQFF	TGTGCCAGTAGCCCTCGGGTTGGTCCCCAGGGGCAGTTCTTC
TRBJ2-3	TRBD1	once	TRBV11-2	CASSTAGGAYQKSTDTQYF	TGTGCCAGCAGCACAGCAGGGGGCGCGTACCAAAAGAGCACAGATACGCAGTATTTT
TRBJ2-5	TRBD2	.	TRBV18	CASSPKTSGSHQTQYF	TGTGCCAGCTCACCAAAGACTAGCGGGAGTCATCAGACCCAGTACTTC
TRBJ1-5	.	.	TRBV28	CASSSWGGPNQPQHF	TGTGCCAGCAGTTCTTGGGGGGGTCCTAATCAGCCCCAGCATTTT
TRBJ2-2	TRBD1	.	TRBV4-1	CASSLQGASNTGELFF	TGCGCCAGCAGCCTACAGGGGGCGTCGAACACCGGGGAGCTGTTTTTT
TRBJ2-5	TRBD2	.	TRBV7-9	CASSLTSGGPRETQYF	TGTGCCAGCAGCTTGACTAGCGGGGGCCCACGGGAGACCCAGTACTTC
TRBJ1-4	.	.	TRBV18	CASSPRGSPNEKLFF	TGTGCCAGCTCACCAAGAGGGTCCCCTAATGAAAAACTGTTTTTT
TRBJ1-3	.	.	TRBV30	CAGGASFMGNTIYF	TGTGCCGGAGGGGCAAGCTTCATGGGAAACACCATATATTTT
TRBJ2-1	.	.	TRBV3-1/TRBV3-2	CASSLQGRRNEQFF	TGTGCCAGCAGCCTACAGGGTAGGAGGAATGAGCAGTTCTTC
TRBJ1-4	.	.	TRBV18	CASSSLVNEKLFF	TGTGCCAGCTCTAGCCTAGTGAACGAAAAACTGTTTTTT
TRBJ2-1	.	.	TRBV3-1/TRBV3-2	CASSQVLYNEQFF	TGTGCCAGCAGCCAAGTTCTGTACAATGAGCAGTTCTTC
TRBJ2-6	.	.	TRBV5-8	CASSLARGSGANVLTF	TGTGCCAGCAGCTTGGCTCGGGGCTCTGGGGCCAACGTCCTGACTTTC
TRBJ2-3	TRBD2	.	TRBV5-1	CASSSGGTTTSTDTQYF	TGCGCCAGCAGCTCCGGCGGGACTACTACTAGCACAGATACGCAGTATTTT